This T cell receptor beta chain was recorded in a study of cytomegalovirus exposure and HLA in healthy donors. Notes on the study in general: An Asian-associated ancestry cluster reportedly showed fewer N-insertions than the approximately 660-donor mean in a later analysis.

With respect to this clone: Its antigen remains unknown.

Primers for the PCR totalled 60 Vbeta and 13 Jbeta. The protocol was immunoSEQ multiplex PCR, while the TCRdb copy is restricted to in-frame clones and leaves out a portion. Seen here are some 50,000 clones, around three quarters observed once, and the top ten hold approximately 20%. Germline loops: CDR1 SGHRS, CDR2 YFSETQ. The V and J ends lost 3 bases and 4 bases, in that order; junction bases with no gene match: 0. CDR3 length: 13 amino acids. The TCR was taken from a woman in her 50s in good health and CMV-seropositive. Specimen: PBMCs. The V call is TRBV5-1, the J call TRBJ2-2; 7 bases map to TRBD2. The CDR3 coding sequence is TGCGCCAGCAGCTGGGGGGGCACCGGGGAGCTGTTTTTT. Encoded protein: CASSWGGTGELFF.